This T cell receptor (beta chain) was captured by sequencing in a study of T cell changes during pregnancy in multiple sclerosis. TCRdb's copy holds only in-frame clones and misses some; the assay was immunoSEQ multiplex PCR. The sample yields approximately 50,000 clones, around 90% seen once. V dropped 6 bases and J dropped 9 bases, with 15 bases sitting between them. The CDR3 contains 11 residues. Per germline, CDR1 DFQATT and CDR2 SNEGSKA (reference sequence). Source: CD4+ T cells from peripheral blood mononuclear cells, taken after pregnancy. This sequence originates from a female donor in good health, enrolled as a control in a pregnancy study. The rearrangement uses TRBV20-1 and TRBJ2-7, with D hard to call. The CDR3 sequence: CSALTPAGQYF. In DNA form, the CDR3 reads TGCAGTGCCCTGACTCCTGCCGGGCAGTACTTC.